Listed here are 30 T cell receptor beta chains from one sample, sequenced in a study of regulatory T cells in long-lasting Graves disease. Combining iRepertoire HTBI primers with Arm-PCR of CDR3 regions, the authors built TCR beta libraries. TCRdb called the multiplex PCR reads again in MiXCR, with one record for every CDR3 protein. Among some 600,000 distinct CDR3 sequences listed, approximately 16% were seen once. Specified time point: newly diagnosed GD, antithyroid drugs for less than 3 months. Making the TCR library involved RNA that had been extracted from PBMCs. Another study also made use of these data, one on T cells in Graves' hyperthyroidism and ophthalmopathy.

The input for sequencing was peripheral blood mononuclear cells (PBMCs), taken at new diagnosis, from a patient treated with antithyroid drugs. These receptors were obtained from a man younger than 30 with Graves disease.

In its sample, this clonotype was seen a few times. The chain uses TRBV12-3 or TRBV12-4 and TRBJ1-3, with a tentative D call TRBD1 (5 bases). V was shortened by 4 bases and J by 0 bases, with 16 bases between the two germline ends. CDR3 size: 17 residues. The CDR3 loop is CASSSSSGHLSGNTIYF. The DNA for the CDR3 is TGTGCCAGCAGTTCTTCCTCCGGACACCTCTCTGGAAACACCATATATTTT.

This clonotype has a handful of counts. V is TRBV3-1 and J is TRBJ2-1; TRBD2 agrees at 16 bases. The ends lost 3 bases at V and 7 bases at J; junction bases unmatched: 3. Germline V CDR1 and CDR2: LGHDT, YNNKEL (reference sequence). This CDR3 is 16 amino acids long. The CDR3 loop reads CASSQGTSGRGNEQFF. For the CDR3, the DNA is TGTGCCAGCAGCCAGGGGACTAGCGGGAGGGGGAATGAGCAGTTCTTC.

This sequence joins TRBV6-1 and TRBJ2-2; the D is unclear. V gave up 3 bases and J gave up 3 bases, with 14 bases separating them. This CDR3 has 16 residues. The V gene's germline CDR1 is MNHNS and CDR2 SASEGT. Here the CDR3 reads CASSEPKSPHTGELFF. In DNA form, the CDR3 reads TGTGCCAGCAGTGAGCCTAAGAGCCCCCACACCGGGGAGCTGTTTTTT.

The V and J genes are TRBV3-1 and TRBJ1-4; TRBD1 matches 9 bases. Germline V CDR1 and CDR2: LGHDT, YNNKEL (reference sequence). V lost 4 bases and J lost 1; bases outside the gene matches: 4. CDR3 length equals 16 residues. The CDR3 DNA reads TGTGCCAGCAGCCGGACAGGGGCGGGAACTAATGAAAAACTGTTTTTT. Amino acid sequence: CASSRTGAGTNEKLFF.

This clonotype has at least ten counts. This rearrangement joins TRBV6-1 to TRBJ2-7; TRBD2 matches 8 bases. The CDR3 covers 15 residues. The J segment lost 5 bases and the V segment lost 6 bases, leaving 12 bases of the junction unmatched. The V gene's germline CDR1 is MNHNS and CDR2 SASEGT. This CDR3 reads CASRPGSGESHEQYF. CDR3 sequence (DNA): TGTGCCAGCAGACCCGGTAGCGGGGAGTCCCACGAGCAGTACTTC.

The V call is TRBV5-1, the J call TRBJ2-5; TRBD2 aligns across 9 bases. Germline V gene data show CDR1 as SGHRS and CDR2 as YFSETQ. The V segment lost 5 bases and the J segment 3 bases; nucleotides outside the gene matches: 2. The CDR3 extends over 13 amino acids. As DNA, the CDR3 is TGCGCCAGCAGTCGCGGGAGGGAAGAGACCCAGTACTTC. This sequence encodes CASSRGREETQYF.

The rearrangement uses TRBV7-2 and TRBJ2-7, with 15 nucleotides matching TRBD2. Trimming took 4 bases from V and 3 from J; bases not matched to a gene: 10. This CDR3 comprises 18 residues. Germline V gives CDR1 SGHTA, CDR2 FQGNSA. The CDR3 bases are TGTGCCAGCAGCTCCCTTGGACTAGCGGGAGGGGGGTACTACGAGCAGTACTTC. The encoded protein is CASSSLGLAGGGYYEQYF.

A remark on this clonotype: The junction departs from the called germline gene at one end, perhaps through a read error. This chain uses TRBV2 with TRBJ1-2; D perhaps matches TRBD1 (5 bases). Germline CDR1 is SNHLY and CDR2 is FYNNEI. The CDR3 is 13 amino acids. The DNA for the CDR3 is TGTGCCAGCAGTGTAATAAGCTCCTGGGGCTACATCTTC. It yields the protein CASSVISSWGYIF.

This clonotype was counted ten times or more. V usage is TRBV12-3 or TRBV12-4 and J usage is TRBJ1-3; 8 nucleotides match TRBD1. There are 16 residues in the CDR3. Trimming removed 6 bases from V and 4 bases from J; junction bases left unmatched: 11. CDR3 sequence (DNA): TGTGCCAGCAGCAACAAAACAGGGGGAAGAGGAAACACCATATATTTT. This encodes CASSNKTGGRGNTIYF.

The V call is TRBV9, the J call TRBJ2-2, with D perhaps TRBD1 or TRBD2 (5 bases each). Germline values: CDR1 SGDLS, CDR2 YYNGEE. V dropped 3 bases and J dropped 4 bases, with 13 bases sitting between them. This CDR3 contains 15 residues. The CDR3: CASSAGNRGTGELFF. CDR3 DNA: TGTGCCAGCAGCGCAGGGAATCGGGGCACCGGGGAGCTGTTTTTT.

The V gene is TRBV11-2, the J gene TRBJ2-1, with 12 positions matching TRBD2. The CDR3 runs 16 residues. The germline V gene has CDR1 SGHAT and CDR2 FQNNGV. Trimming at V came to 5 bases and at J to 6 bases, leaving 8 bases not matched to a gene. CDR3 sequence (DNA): TGTGCCAGCAGCGCTACCACTAGCGGGGGGATCAATGAGCAGTTCTTC. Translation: CASSATTSGGINEQFF.

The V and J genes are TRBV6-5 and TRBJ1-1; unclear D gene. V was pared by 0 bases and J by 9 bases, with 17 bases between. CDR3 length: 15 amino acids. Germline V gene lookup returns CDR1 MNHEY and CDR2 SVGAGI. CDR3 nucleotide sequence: TGTGCCAGCAGTTACTCTGGAGGGAACACTGAAAAAGCTTTCTTT. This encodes CASSYSGGNTEKAFF.

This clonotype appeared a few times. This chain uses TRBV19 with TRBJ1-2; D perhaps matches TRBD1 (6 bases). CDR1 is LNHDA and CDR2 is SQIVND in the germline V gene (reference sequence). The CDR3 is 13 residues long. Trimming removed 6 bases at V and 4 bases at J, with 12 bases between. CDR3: CASSVDSSYGYTF. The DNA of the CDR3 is TGTGCCAGTAGCGTGGACAGCAGCTATGGCTACACCTTC.

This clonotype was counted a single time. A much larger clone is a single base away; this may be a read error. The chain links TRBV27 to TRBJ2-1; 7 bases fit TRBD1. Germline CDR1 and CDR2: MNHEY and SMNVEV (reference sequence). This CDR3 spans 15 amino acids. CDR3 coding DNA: TGTGCCAGCAGTTCTGACAGGGAGCCGGTAAATGATCAGTTCTTC. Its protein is CASSSDREPVNDQFF.

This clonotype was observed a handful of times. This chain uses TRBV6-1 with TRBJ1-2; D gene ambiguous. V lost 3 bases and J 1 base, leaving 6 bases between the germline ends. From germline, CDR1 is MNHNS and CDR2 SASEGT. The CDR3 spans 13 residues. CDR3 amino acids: CASSEGDNYGYTF. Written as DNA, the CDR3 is TGTGCCAGCAGTGAGGGTGATAACTATGGCTACACCTTC.

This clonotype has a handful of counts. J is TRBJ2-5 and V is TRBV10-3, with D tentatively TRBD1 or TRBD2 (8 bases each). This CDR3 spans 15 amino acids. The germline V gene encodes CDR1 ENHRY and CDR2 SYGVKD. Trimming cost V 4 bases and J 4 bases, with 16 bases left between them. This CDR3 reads CAISAGGGTGETQYF. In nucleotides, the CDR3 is TGTGCCATCAGTGCGGGAGGGGGGACAGGAGAGACCCAGTACTTC.

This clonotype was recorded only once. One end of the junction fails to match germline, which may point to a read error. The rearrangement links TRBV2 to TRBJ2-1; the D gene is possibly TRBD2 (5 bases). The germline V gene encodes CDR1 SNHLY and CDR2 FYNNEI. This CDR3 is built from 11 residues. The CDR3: CASSEGWERFF. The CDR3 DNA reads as TGTGCCAGCAGTGAAGGGTGGGAGCGGTTCTTC.

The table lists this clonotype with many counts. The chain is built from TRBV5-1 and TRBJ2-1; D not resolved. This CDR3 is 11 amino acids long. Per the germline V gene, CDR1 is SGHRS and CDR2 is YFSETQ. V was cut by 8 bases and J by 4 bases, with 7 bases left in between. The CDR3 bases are TGCGCCAGTCAGGAATACAATGAGCAGTTCTTC. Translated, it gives CASQEYNEQFF. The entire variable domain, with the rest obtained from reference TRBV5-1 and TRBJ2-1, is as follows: KAGVTQTPRYLIKTRGQQVTLSCSPISGHRSVSWYQQTPGQGLQFLFEYFSETQRNKGNFPGRFSGRQFSNSRSEMNVSTLELGDSALYLCASQEYNEQFFGPGTRLTVL.

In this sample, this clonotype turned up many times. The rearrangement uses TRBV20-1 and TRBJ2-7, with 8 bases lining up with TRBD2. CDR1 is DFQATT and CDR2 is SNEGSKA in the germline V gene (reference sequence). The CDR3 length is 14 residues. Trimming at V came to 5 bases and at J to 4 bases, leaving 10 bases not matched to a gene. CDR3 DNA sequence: TGCAGTGCTCCTGCTAGCGGGTCTTCTTACGAGCAGTACTTC. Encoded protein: CSAPASGSSYEQYF.

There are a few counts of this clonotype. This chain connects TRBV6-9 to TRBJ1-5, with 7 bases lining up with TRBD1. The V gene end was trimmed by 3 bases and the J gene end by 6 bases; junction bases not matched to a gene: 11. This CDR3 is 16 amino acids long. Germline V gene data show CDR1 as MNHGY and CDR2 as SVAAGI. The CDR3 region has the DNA TGTGCCAGCAGTTACACGCAGACAGGGTTCAGTCAGCCCCAGCATTTT. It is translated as CASSYTQTGFSQPQHF.

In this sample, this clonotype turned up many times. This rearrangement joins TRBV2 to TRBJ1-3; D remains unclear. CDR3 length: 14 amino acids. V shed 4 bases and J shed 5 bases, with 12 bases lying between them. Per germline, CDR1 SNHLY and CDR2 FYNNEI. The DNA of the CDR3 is TGTGCCAGCAGTGTGACGGGTTCGCGAAACACCATATATTTT. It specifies CASSVTGSRNTIYF.

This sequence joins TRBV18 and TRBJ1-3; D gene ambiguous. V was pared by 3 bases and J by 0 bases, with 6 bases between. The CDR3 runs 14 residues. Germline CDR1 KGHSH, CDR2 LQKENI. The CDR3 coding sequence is TGTGCCAGCTCACCTGAACGCTCTGGAAACACCATATATTTT. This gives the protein CASSPERSGNTIYF.

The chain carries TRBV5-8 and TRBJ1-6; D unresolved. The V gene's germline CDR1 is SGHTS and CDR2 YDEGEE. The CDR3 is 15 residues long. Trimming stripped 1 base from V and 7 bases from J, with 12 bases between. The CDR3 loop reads CASSLYTGGNSPLHF. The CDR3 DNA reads TGTGCCAGCAGCTTGTATACGGGAGGCAATTCACCCCTCCACTTT.

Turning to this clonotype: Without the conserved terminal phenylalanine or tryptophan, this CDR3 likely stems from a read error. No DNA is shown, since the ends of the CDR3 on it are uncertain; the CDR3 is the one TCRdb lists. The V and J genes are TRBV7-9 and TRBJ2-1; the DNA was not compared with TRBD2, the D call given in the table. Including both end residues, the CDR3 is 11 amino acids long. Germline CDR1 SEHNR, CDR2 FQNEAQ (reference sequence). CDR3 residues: CASSLGTTFST.

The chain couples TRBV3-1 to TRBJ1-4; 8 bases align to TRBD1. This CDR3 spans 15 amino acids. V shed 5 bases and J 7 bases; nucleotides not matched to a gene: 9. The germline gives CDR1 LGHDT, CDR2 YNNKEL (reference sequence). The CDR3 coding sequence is TGTGCCAGCAGCGACAGGGGACCCGCCCCTGAAAAACTGTTTTTT. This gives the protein CASSDRGPAPEKLFF.

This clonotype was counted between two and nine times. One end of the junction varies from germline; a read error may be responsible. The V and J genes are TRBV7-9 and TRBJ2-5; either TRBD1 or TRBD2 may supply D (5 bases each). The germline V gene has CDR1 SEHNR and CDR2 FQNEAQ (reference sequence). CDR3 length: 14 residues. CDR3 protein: CVSSQYQGLGEQYF. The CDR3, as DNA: TGTGTCAGCAGCCAGTACCAGGGATTGGGAGAGCAGTACTTC.

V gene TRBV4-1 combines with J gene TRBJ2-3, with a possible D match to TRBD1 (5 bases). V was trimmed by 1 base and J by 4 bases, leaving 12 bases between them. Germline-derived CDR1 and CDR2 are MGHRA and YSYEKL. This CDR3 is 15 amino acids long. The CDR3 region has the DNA TGCGCCAGCAGCCAAGTTGACAGAAAGCCAGATACGCAGTATTTT. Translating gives CASSQVDRKPDTQYF.

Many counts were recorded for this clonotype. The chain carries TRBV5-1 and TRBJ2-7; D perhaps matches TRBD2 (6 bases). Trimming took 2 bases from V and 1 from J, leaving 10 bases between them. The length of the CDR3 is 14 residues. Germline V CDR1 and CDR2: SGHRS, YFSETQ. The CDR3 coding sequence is TGCGCCAGCAGCTTCAGGGCGGGATCCTACGAGCAGTACTTC. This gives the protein CASSFRAGSYEQYF.

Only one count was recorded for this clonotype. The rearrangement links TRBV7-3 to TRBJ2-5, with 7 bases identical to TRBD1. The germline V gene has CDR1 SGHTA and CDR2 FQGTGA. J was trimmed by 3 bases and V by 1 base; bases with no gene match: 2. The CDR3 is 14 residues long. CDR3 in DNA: TGTGCCAGCAGCTTAATGGGGACAGAAGAGACCCAGTACTTC. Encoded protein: CASSLMGTEETQYF.

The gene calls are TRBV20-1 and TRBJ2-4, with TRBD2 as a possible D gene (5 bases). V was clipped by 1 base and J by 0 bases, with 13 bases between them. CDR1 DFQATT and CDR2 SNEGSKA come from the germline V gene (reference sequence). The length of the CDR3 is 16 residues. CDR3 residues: CSARGQEAVAKNIQYF. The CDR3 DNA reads TGCAGTGCTAGAGGCCAGGAAGCGGTAGCCAAAAACATTCAGTACTTC.